This is a list of T cell receptor beta chains from one sample in a study of cytomegalovirus exposure and HLA in healthy donors. Assay: immunoSEQ multiplex PCR; the TCRdb copy retains only in-frame clones and omits some. This repertoire shows 200,000 to 250,000 clones, roughly 83% found once; its top ten account for more than 1.3%. The specimen was PBMCs. Receptor source: a girl between 5 and 17 years old in good health and CMV-seronegative. Each CDR3 is given with its conserved first and last residue. D genes are given only for firm matches. The size of a clone is reported for some rows only, either as once, few or many, or as a class for expanded clones.

>TRBV6-4|TRBD2|15|NA|TRBJ2-1
TGTGCCAGCAGTATGTCCCTAGCGGGCTACAATGAGCAGTTCTTC
CASSMSLAGYNEQFF
>TRBV19|TRBD1|13|NA|TRBJ1-1
TGTGCCACCGTGGGACAGGGGGGTGATCGAGCTTTCTTT
CATVGQGGDRAFF
>TRBV7-3|TRBD2|16|NA|TRBJ2-3
TGTGCCAGCAGCTTAATGGTAGCGGGAGGGTCAGATACGCAGTATTTT
CASSLMVAGGSDTQYF
>TRBV28|NA|15|NA|TRBJ1-5
TGTGCCAGCAGTTTACGGGGGGCAGGAACTCAGCCCCAGCATTTT
CASSLRGAGTQPQHF
>TRBV7-6|NA|15|NA|TRBJ2-5
TGTGCCAGCAGCCAAACCGGGACAATTCAAGAGACCCAGTACTTC
CASSQTGTIQETQYF
>TRBV4-2|NA|14|NA|TRBJ1-6
TGTGCCAGCAGCCCCCTGGCCAGGGGTTCACCCCTCCACTTT
CASSPLARGSPLHF
>TRBV6-6|NA|13|NA|TRBJ1-5
TGTGCCAGCAGTTATGACAGAAATCAGCCCCAGCATTTT
CASSYDRNQPQHF
>TRBV5-1|TRBD1|15|NA|TRBJ2-2
TGCGCCAGCGGGCCGGGACAGGGGAACACCGGGGAGCTGTTTTTT
CASGPGQGNTGELFF
>TRBV4-2|NA|16|NA|TRBJ1-3
TGTGCCAGCAGCCAAGGGCAGAAAAGCTCTGGAAACACCATATATTTT
CASSQGQKSSGNTIYF
>TRBV9|TRBD1|14|NA|TRBJ1-3
TGTGCCAGCAGCTACACAGGGGACTTAGACACCATATATTTT
CASSYTGDLDTIYF
>TRBV4-2|TRBD2|16|NA|TRBJ2-4
TGTGCCAGCAGAGCACTAGCGGGAGGGCCTCAAAACATTCAGTACTTC
CASRALAGGPQNIQYF
>TRBV4-3|TRBD1|16|NA|TRBJ1-1
TGCGCCAGCAGCCAAGGGTTTCACATAGGGACAGGGTCGTGTCGGTTT
CASSQGFHIGTGSCRF
>TRBV30|TRBD1|13|NA|TRBJ1-2
TGTGCCTGGAGTGCCCAGGGGGGTAATGGCTACACCTTC
CAWSAQGGNGYTF
>TRBV30|TRBD1|13|NA|TRBJ1-4
TGTGCCTGGACAGGGGGTCCCAATGAAAAACTGTTTTTT
CAWTGGPNEKLFF
>TRBV7-9|NA|14|NA|TRBJ2-5
TGTGCCAGCAGCTTAGTGGCCAGCCAAGAGACCCAGTACTTC
CASSLVASQETQYF
>TRBV28|NA|14|NA|TRBJ2-7
TGTGCCAGCAGTTTACAGGGAGGCTCCTACGAGCAGTACTTC
CASSLQGGSYEQYF
>TRBV7-2|TRBD2|16|NA|TRBJ2-1
TGTGCCAGCAGCTTAGACTTACTAGCGGGGGATCTTGAGCAGTTCTTC
CASSLDLLAGDLEQFF
>TRBV18|NA|15|NA|TRBJ2-6
TGTGCCAGCTCACCGCGGGGTACTGGGGCCAACGTCCTGACTTTC
CASSPRGTGANVLTF
>TRBV7-2|TRBD2|17|once|TRBJ2-3
TGTGCCAGCAGCCCCCGAACTAGCGGGAGGAGCACAGATACGCAGTATTTT
CASSPRTSGRSTDTQYF
>TRBV5-1|TRBD1|14|NA|TRBJ1-2
TGCGCCAGCAGCCCAGAGGACAGGGCGGGTGGCTACACCTTC
CASSPEDRAGGYTF
>TRBV2|NA|14|once|TRBJ1-5
TGTGCCAGCCAACCCGGCAGGGGCGAACAGCCCCAGCATTTT
CASQPGRGEQPQHF
>TRBV19|NA|15|once|TRBJ1-5
TGTGCCAGTAGCAGCACAGGGCTAGGGAATCAGCCCCAGCATTTT
CASSSTGLGNQPQHF
>TRBV10-3|TRBD1|14|NA|TRBJ1-1
TGTGCCATCAGTGATGACAGGGGGAGCACTGAAGCTTTCTTT
CAISDDRGSTEAFF
>TRBV19|NA|14|NA|TRBJ2-3
TGTGCCAGTAGTACGAGGGTGGCTTTCGATACGCAGTATTTT
CASSTRVAFDTQYF
>TRBV28|NA|12|NA|TRBJ2-7
TGTGCCAGCAGTTTGAGGACCTACGAGCAGTACTTC
CASSLRTYEQYF
>TRBV21-1|NA|16|NA|TRBJ1-3
TGTGCCAGCAGCACGCGCAGAGGGATCTCTGGAAACACCATATATTTT
CASSTRRGISGNTIYF
>TRBV5-5|TRBD1|14|few|TRBJ1-2
TGTGCCAGCAGCTTGGAACAGGGGGCTTATGGCTACACCTTC
CASSLEQGAYGYTF
>TRBV27|NA|14|NA|TRBJ1-4
TGTGCCAGCAGCTTAAGACAGACTAATGAAAAACTGTTTTTT
CASSLRQTNEKLFF
>TRBV4-3|NA|17|NA|TRBJ2-3
TGCGCCAGCAGCCAAGATTCCCCTCTAGCTAACACAGATACGCAGTATTTT
CASSQDSPLANTDTQYF
>TRBV28|TRBD1|15|NA|TRBJ1-1
TGTGCCAGCAGTATATCCGGGACAGGGGGGACTGAAGCTTTCTTT
CASSISGTGGTEAFF
>TRBV11-2|NA|14|NA|TRBJ1-1
TGTGCCAGCAGGTCCGGACACCTGAACACTGAAGCTTTCTTT
CASRSGHLNTEAFF
>TRBV11-2|NA|12|NA|TRBJ2-7
TGTGCCAGCAGCTTGGGACAAACTTACCGGTACTTC
CASSLGQTYRYF
>TRBV4-3|NA|17|NA|TRBJ2-7
TGCGCCAGCAGCCAAGCCCTTCCTCCGGGGGTTTCGGACGAGCAGTACTTC
CASSQALPPGVSDEQYF
>TRBV28|TRBD1|16|NA|TRBJ1-2
TGTGCCAGCAGTTTAACCCTCAAAGTACAGGGGGATGGCTACACCTTC
CASSLTLKVQGDGYTF
>TRBV5-1|NA|14|NA|TRBJ2-1
TGCGCCAGCAGCCTACAGGCTAGAGACAATGAGCAGTTCTTC
CASSLQARDNEQFF
>TRBV30|NA|15|NA|TRBJ2-7
TGTGCCTGGAGCTTCCTCAGGACTGAGACCTACGAGCAGTACTTC
CAWSFLRTETYEQYF
>TRBV27|NA|15|NA|TRBJ2-3
TGTGCCAGCAGTTTCACAGGGAATCGGGTGGATACGCAGTATTTT
CASSFTGNRVDTQYF
>TRBV7-8|NA|18|NA|TRBJ1-3
TGTGCCAGCAGCTTAGGAGGAGCAGGGATGAGCTCTGGAAACACCATATATTTT
CASSLGGAGMSSGNTIYF
>TRBV7-3|NA|14|NA|TRBJ2-1
TGTGCCAGCAGCTTAGATGGGCTCTCCAATGAGCAGTTCTTC
CASSLDGLSNEQFF
>TRBV7-2|NA|15|NA|TRBJ1-1
TGTGCCAGCAGCTGGGAAGGGACAACGCTTACTGAAGCTTTCTTT
CASSWEGTTLTEAFF
>TRBV6-6|NA|14|NA|TRBJ2-2
TGTGCCAGCAGACCCCCTCCTTACTCCGGGGAGCTGTTTTTT
CASRPPPYSGELFF
>TRBV11-3|NA|13|NA|TRBJ1-1
TGTGCCAGCAGCGAGAGAAGGAACACTGAAGCTTTCTTT
CASSERRNTEAFF
>TRBV28|NA|13|once|TRBJ1-1
TGTGCCAGCATGGAGGATCGGAACACTGAAGCTTTCTTT
CASMEDRNTEAFF
>TRBV4-1|TRBD1|19|NA|TRBJ2-7
TGCGCCAGCAGCCAAGAAGGCCCGGACCCAGGGGGATGGTCCTACGAGCAGTACTTC
CASSQEGPDPGGWSYEQYF